This TCR beta chain was recovered during a study of spatial heterogeneity in lung cancer. Time point specified: sample taken at primary tumor resection. Whole RNA, isolated from tumor, nontumor lung or frozen PBMC, was sequenced without prior sorting. Germline loops: CDR1 LNHDA, CDR2 SQIVND (reference sequence). The CDR3 length is 15 residues. V lost 2 bases to trimming and J lost 6 bases; unmatched junction nucleotides: 9. TCRdb re-derived calls from the 5' RACE reads in MiXCR, one entry per CDR3 protein. The table lists tens of thousands of distinct CDR3 sequences, about 12% of them singletons, with over 40% in the top ten. The sample holds a few counts of this clonotype. What it recognizes is unknown. Study-wide findings and caveats: More often at tumor resection than at routine follow-up, ubiquitous expanded tumor TCRs were detected in the blood.

The sequence derives from a male donor with early-stage non-small cell lung cancer. V usage is TRBV19 and J usage is TRBJ1-1; the match to TRBD1 covers 7 bases. The sequenced sample was PBMCs, obtained at surgery. CDR3 region: CASSIFSGTGAEAFF. In DNA form, the CDR3 reads TGTGCCAGTAGTATATTTAGTGGCACAGGGGCTGAAGCTTTCTTT.